This T cell receptor beta chain emerged from a study of control samples from healthy donors and cancer patients. This clone is a singleton in its sample. Clones were read by immunoSEQ multiplex PCR, and TCRdb kept only the in-frame ones, dropping some. The sample comprises some 250,000 clones, approximately 80% of which are singletons, and 10% to 15% rests with the top ten. Germline CDR1 and CDR2: ENHRY and SYGVKD. The CDR3 extends over 13 amino acids. Trimming left V 3 bases short and J 0 bases short, with 5 bases between. This chain links TRBV10-3 with TRBJ1-1; D is ambiguous. The specimen sequenced was PBMCs. This receptor was taken from a woman aged 60-75 years with lung cancer. CDR3: CAISDRLNTEAFF. In DNA, the CDR3 is TGTGCCATCAGTGACAGGTTGAACACTGAAGCTTTCTTT.